The next 32 T cell receptor beta chains were all read from a single sample in a study of blood T cell repertoires in COVID-19. Sequencing used immunoSEQ multiplex PCR; TCRdb keeps in-frame clones, though not all of them. The sample shows under 300,000 clones, roughly 80% of them seen only once. The specimen sequenced was peripheral blood. The receptors were gathered from a middle-aged woman with active or convalescent COVID-19.

This clone was recorded a few times. J is TRBJ1-5 and V is TRBV28, with no clear D. Germline lookup yields CDR1 MDHEN and CDR2 SYDVKM. This CDR3 has 15 amino acids. V was trimmed by 7 bases and J by 0 bases, leaving 13 bases between them. The CDR3 DNA is TGTGCCAGCAAGTCTTTCGTCTATAGCAATCAGCCCCAGCATTTT. Translated, it gives CASKSFVYSNQPQHF.

This chain uses TRBV19 with TRBJ1-1; D unresolved. Per the germline V gene, CDR1 is LNHDA and CDR2 is SQIVND (reference sequence). Trimming cost V 4 bases and J 8 bases, with 8 bases left between them. CDR3 length equals 11 residues. The CDR3 nucleotides read TGTGCCAGTAGTACCCAAGCGGAAGCTTTCTTT. Protein: CASSTQAEAFF.

The chain recombines TRBV10-3 with TRBJ1-5, with 7 bases identical to TRBD1. V dropped 4 bases and J dropped 2; count of bases not matched to a gene: 5. The length of the CDR3 is 15 residues. Germline loops: CDR1 ENHRY, CDR2 SYGVKD. The CDR3 sequence is CAISAEGGGNQPQHF. CDR3 nucleotide sequence: TGTGCCATCAGTGCTGAAGGGGGCGGCAATCAGCCCCAGCATTTT.

This sequence joins TRBV19 and TRBJ1-1; 8 bases fit TRBD1. With 9 bases clipped from V and 0 bases from J, the junction kept 9 bases outside the gene matches. Germline loops: CDR1 LNHDA, CDR2 SQIVND (reference sequence). The CDR3 runs to 15 residues. The CDR3 DNA is TGTGCCAGCAGGGACAGGTCTACCATGAACACTGAAGCTTTCTTT. Encoded protein: CASRDRSTMNTEAFF.

This chain links TRBV27 with TRBJ1-2; D call uncertain. V dropped 6 bases and J dropped 3 bases, with 11 bases sitting between them. Germline V gene data show CDR1 as MNHEY and CDR2 as SMNVEV (reference sequence). The CDR3 is 13 amino acids. The CDR3 DNA reads TGTGCCAGCAGGGCGCAGGCTTACTATGGCTACACCTTC. Encoded protein: CASRAQAYYGYTF.

The CDR3 nucleotides read TGTGCCAGCAGCGTAGCCGGGACTAGCGGAGGCACAGATACGCAGTATTTT. This encodes CASSVAGTSGGTDTQYF. The chain employs TRBV9 and TRBJ2-3; 11 positions match TRBD2. The CDR3 totals 17 residues. Germline V gene lookup returns CDR1 SGDLS and CDR2 YYNGEE. Trimming cost V 0 bases and J 1 base; bases outside gene matches: 4. Full variable domain (missing parts from reference TRBV9 and TRBJ2-3): DSGVTQTPKHLITATGQRVTLRCSPRSGDLSVYWYQQSLDQGLQFLIQYYNGEERAKGNILERFSAQQFPDLHSELNLSSLELGDSALYFCASSVAGTSGGTDTQYFGPGTRLTVL.

This chain joins TRBV7-2 and TRBJ1-2, with 9 positions matching TRBD1. In germline, CDR1 is SGHTA, CDR2 FQGNSA. There are 14 residues in the CDR3. With 5 bases clipped from V and 4 bases from J, the junction kept 5 bases outside the gene matches. The CDR3 DNA reads as TGTGCCAGCAGCCCGGACAGGGGTGGCTATGGCTACACCTTC. The encoded protein is CASSPDRGGYGYTF.

This chain joins TRBV10-3 and TRBJ1-5, with D unresolved. The CDR3 consists of 14 residues. Germline CDR1 and CDR2: ENHRY and SYGVKD. Trimming pared 8 bases from V and 4 bases from J, leaving 15 bases between. CDR3 sequence (DNA): TGTGCCATCGCGACCGGGTCGCGTAATCAGCCCCAGCATTTT. Translating it yields CAIATGSRNQPQHF.

DNA of the CDR3: TGTGCCTGGAGCTCCCCGGGTCCTAATGAAAAACTGTTTTTT. It specifies CAWSSPGPNEKLFF. The gene calls are TRBV30 and TRBJ1-4; no clear D gene. Trimming cost V 3 bases and J 3 bases, with 11 bases left between them. The length of the CDR3 is 14 residues. In germline, CDR1 is GTSNPN, CDR2 SVGIG (reference sequence).

The chain has TRBV6-5 and TRBJ1-5; 7 bases fit TRBD1. Trimming cost V 3 bases and J 2 bases; bases outside gene matches: 7. Germline CDR1 MNHEY, CDR2 SVGAGI. CDR3 length: 16 amino acids. The DNA of the CDR3 is TGTGCCAGCAGTTATTCAGCCGGGACAGGCAATCAGCCCCAGCATTTT. Translating gives CASSYSAGTGNQPQHF.

The chain has TRBV20-1 and TRBJ2-3; D uncertain. The CDR3 loop spans 11 amino acids. Trimming removed 6 bases at V and 4 bases at J, with 8 bases between. Germline V gene sequence: CDR1 DFQATT, CDR2 SNEGSKA (reference sequence). This CDR3 is CSAGSADTQYF. CDR3 nucleotides: TGCAGTGCCGGAAGCGCAGATACGCAGTATTTT.

The chain employs TRBV5-1 and TRBJ2-5; D not resolved. CDR3 length equals 13 residues. The germline gives CDR1 SGHRS, CDR2 YFSETQ. V was trimmed by 5 bases and J by 0 bases, leaving 8 bases between them. The DNA of the CDR3 is TGCGCCAGCAGGTCCGGGTACCAAGAGACCCAGTACTTC. The encoded protein is CASRSGYQETQYF.

The chain combines TRBV5-4 with TRBJ1-4; D is undetermined. This CDR3 is built from 13 residues. Per the germline V gene, CDR1 is SGHNT and CDR2 is YYREEE (reference sequence). V dropped 2 bases and J dropped 1 base, with 3 bases sitting between them. CDR3 amino acids: CASSFKTNEKLFF. DNA for the CDR3: TGTGCCAGCAGCTTTAAAACTAATGAAAAACTGTTTTTT.

A few counts support this clone. The chain has TRBV5-6 and TRBJ1-6; 9 bases agree with TRBD1. This CDR3 spans 15 amino acids. Germline CDR1 SGHDT, CDR2 YYEEEE. J gave up 6 bases and V 1 base, and 2 bases lay outside the gene matches. DNA for the CDR3: TGTGCCAGCAGCTTGAGGACAGGGGCTAATTCACCCCTCCACTTT. Its translation is CASSLRTGANSPLHF.

This clone was seen once. The chain is built from TRBV28 and TRBJ1-2; D uncertain. The CDR3 extends over 13 amino acids. Per the germline V gene, CDR1 is MDHEN and CDR2 is SYDVKM. The germline V and J ends were trimmed by 5 bases and 4 bases, with 11 bases remaining between them. The CDR3 DNA reads as TGTGCCAGCAGTCCCTCGGCGGGCTATGGCTACACCTTC. Its protein product is CASSPSAGYGYTF.

The rearrangement joins TRBV5-1 to TRBJ2-3, with D possibly TRBD2 on 6 matching bases. V was cut by 4 bases and J by 0 bases, with 15 bases left in between. The CDR3 is 16 amino acids. The germline V gene has CDR1 SGHRS and CDR2 YFSETQ. CDR3 nucleotides: TGCGCCAGCAGCGTCCGGGACTCTTCTAGCACAGATACGCAGTATTTT. Its translation: CASSVRDSSSTDTQYF.

The chain joins TRBV2 to TRBJ1-1; D is unresolved. This CDR3 contains 14 residues. CDR1 and CDR2 (germline): SNHLY, FYNNEI. V was cut by 6 bases and J by 5 bases, with 16 bases left in between. Here the CDR3 reads CASRREAGRTEAFF. CDR3 DNA: TGTGCCAGCAGGAGGGAGGCGGGGAGGACTGAAGCTTTCTTT.

V and J are TRBV5-1 and TRBJ2-3; TRBD1 aligns across 9 bases. The germline V gene encodes CDR1 SGHRS and CDR2 YFSETQ. J lost 3 bases, V lost 4 bases, and 9 bases had no gene match. The CDR3 consists of 16 residues. CDR3 sequence (DNA): TGCGCCAGCAGCATTGGGACAGGGAGAAGGACAGATACGCAGTATTTT. It is translated as CASSIGTGRRTDTQYF.

This chain joins TRBV4-1 and TRBJ2-7, with TRBD2 identical over 10 bases. Germline V gene lookup returns CDR1 MGHRA and CDR2 YSYEKL. The CDR3 has 16 amino acids. After removal of 3 bases from V and 4 bases from J, the junction contained 9 bases not matched to a gene. The CDR3 coding sequence is TGCGCCAGCAGCCAGGAACGGACTAGCGGTCGATACGAGCAGTACGTC. Translated: CASSQERTSGRYEQYV.

The gene calls are TRBV29-1 and TRBJ2-5; TRBD2 matches 10 bases. Per the germline V gene, CDR1 is SQVTM and CDR2 is ANQGSEA. The CDR3 extends over 14 amino acids. Germline trimming cut 6 bases from V and 4 bases from J; bases unmatched to any gene: 8. Here the CDR3 DNA reads TGCAGCGTCCGAGCGGGGGGGCCGGGAGAGACCCAGTACTTC. It yields the protein CSVRAGGPGETQYF.

The chain employs TRBV19 and TRBJ2-3; maybe TRBD1 (7 bases). V dropped 3 bases and J dropped 10 bases, with 14 bases sitting between them. This CDR3 region has 13 residues. Germline lookup yields CDR1 LNHDA and CDR2 SQIVND (reference sequence). The CDR3 bases are TGTGCCAGTAGTATGGAGCAGGGGGGATCGCAGTATTTT. Encoded protein: CASSMEQGGSQYF.

In nucleotides, the CDR3 is TGTGCCAGCAGTGAAACACGGAGGTCCTATAATTCACCCCTCCACTTT. Amino acids: CASSETRRSYNSPLHF. The chain uses TRBV6-1 and TRBJ1-6; no clear D gene. CDR1 MNHNS and CDR2 SASEGT come from the germline V gene. Trimming removed 2 bases at V and 1 base at J, with 9 bases between. This CDR3 comprises 16 residues.

The gene calls are TRBV6-1 and TRBJ2-1; 7 nucleotides match TRBD2. Germline trimming cut 0 bases from V and 2 bases from J; bases unmatched to any gene: 10. The CDR3 runs 18 residues. Looked up from germline, CDR1 is MNHNS and CDR2 is SASEGT. CDR3 nucleotides: TGTGCCAGCAGTGAAGCTAAGGGTTGGGAGGGCCCCTACAATGAGCAGTTCTTC. Protein product: CASSEAKGWEGPYNEQFF.

The chain couples TRBV11-2 to TRBJ1-4; 7 bases match TRBD1. There are 16 residues in the CDR3. The germline V gene has CDR1 SGHAT and CDR2 FQNNGV. The J segment lost 3 bases and the V segment lost 6 bases, leaving 10 bases of the junction unmatched. Here the CDR3 reads CASRAGRGRSNEKLFF. The CDR3 nucleotides read TGTGCCAGCAGGGCCGGCAGGGGGAGGTCTAATGAAAAACTGTTTTTT.

The chain uses TRBV9 and TRBJ2-1; maybe TRBD1 (5 bases). Trimming removed 3 bases at V and 2 bases at J, with 12 bases between. CDR3 size: 15 residues. Germline V gene sequence: CDR1 SGDLS, CDR2 YYNGEE. The CDR3 DNA is TGTGCCAGCAGCGCAATTCAGGGCGCCTACAATGAGCAGTTCTTC. Its translation: CASSAIQGAYNEQFF.

This rearrangement joins TRBV6-5 to TRBJ1-2; TRBD1 matches 11 bases. From germline, CDR1 is MNHEY and CDR2 SVGAGI. Unmatched junction bases numbered 6, after V lost 11 bases and J lost 4 bases. The CDR3 has 13 amino acids. CDR3 in DNA: TGTGCCTGCGGGACAGGGGGTTCCTATGGCTACACCTTC. Protein: CACGTGGSYGYTF.

The chain carries TRBV29-1 and TRBJ2-1; D unclear. This CDR3 is 11 amino acids long. Germline V gene lookup returns CDR1 SQVTM and CDR2 ANQGSEA. The V end lost 2 bases, the J end lost 4 bases, and 3 bases lay between the germline ends. CDR3 region: CSVELYNEQFF. CDR3 in DNA: TGCAGCGTTGAACTATACAATGAGCAGTTCTTC.

Here the CDR3 reads CASSDFVQAFF. CDR3 in DNA: TGTGCCAGCAGTGATTTTGTTCAGGCTTTCTTT. This sequence joins TRBV6-1 and TRBJ1-1; D is undetermined. Trimming cost V 3 bases and J 11 bases, with 10 bases left between them. Looked up from germline, CDR1 is MNHNS and CDR2 is SASEGT. The CDR3 consists of 11 residues.

This sequence joins TRBV29-1 and TRBJ2-2, with D tentatively TRBD2 (5 bases). The CDR3 runs to 14 residues. With 4 bases removed from V and 5 bases from J, the gap between germline ends came to 14 bases. Germline loops: CDR1 SQVTM, CDR2 ANQGSEA. The CDR3: CSVGRGSTTGELFF. The CDR3 nucleotides are TGCAGCGTTGGTCGGGGATCGACTACCGGGGAGCTGTTTTTT.

The rearrangement uses TRBV23-1 and TRBJ1-2; TRBD1 might be the D (5 bases). TRBV23-1 has ORF status, its function being uncertain. The CDR3 loop spans 15 amino acids. Trimming removed 3 bases at V and 2 bases at J, with 13 bases between. The CDR3 protein is CASSHDGGRNYGYTF. The CDR3 bases are TGCGCCAGCAGTCACGATGGGGGGAGGAACTATGGCTACACCTTC.

The V and J genes are TRBV2 and TRBJ1-5, with TRBD1 matching 9 bases. Germline assignment: CDR1 SNHLY and CDR2 FYNNEI. This CDR3 spans 15 amino acids. J was trimmed by 1 base and V by 7 bases; bases with no gene match: 5. This CDR3 is CASTVTGGSNQPQHF. For the CDR3, the DNA is TGTGCCAGCACCGTGACAGGGGGAAGCAATCAGCCCCAGCATTTT.

For this clone: Other DNA sequences from this sample encode an identical CDR3 as well. V is TRBV28 and J is TRBJ1-6; D remains ambiguous. Germline V lookup: CDR1 MDHEN, CDR2 SYDVKM. Deletions cut 2 bases from V and 0 bases from J, with 8 bases between. CDR3 size: 16 residues. CDR3 amino acids: CASSLLGSSYNSPLHF. The CDR3 region has the DNA TGTGCCAGCAGTTTACTGGGGAGCTCCTATAATTCACCCCTCCACTTT. Full variable domain (rest looked up from reference TRBV28 and TRBJ1-6): DVKVTQSSRYLVKRTGEKVFLECVQDMDHENMFWYRQDPGLGLRLIYFSYDVKMKEKGDIPEGYSVSREKKERFSLILESASTNQTSMYLCASSLLGSSYNSPLHFGNGTRLTVT.